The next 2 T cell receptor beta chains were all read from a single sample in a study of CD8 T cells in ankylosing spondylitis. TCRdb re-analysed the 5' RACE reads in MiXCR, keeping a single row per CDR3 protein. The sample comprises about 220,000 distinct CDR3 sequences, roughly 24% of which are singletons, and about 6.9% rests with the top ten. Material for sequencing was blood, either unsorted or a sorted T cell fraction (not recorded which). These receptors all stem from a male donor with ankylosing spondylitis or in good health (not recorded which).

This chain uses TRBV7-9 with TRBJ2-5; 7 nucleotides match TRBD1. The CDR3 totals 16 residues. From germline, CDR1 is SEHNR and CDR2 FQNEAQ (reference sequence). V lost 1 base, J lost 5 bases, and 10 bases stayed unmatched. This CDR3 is CASSLGDRLFGETQYF. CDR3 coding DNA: TGTGCCAGCAGCTTAGGGGACAGACTATTTGGGGAGACCCAGTACTTC.

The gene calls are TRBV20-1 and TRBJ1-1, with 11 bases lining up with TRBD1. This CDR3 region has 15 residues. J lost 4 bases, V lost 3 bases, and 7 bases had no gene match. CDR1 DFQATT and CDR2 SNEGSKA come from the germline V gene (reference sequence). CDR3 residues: CSARDFGTGGTEAFF. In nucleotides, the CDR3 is TGCAGTGCTAGGGACTTTGGGACAGGGGGCACTGAAGCTTTCTTT.